These T cell receptor beta chains were read from a single sample in a study of T cell repertoires in cytomegalovirus infection. TCRdb fed the reads into MiXCR, producing one record per CDR3 protein. The table records approximately 990,000 distinct CDR3 sequences, approximately 33% of them present only once. Their antigens remain unidentified. The sequences come from cultured CD8+ T cells from PBMCs, collected from culture after CMV antigen stimulation. The receptor source for this set is a human donor in good health (CMV status not recorded). Some clones in this sample may be carry-over from other donors' samples. CDR3s include the opening cysteine and the closing phenylalanine or tryptophan.

J	V	CDR3
TRBJ2-1	TRBV15	CATSRDWMGGVGNEQFF
TRBJ1-1	TRBV28	CASGFIQTDSEAFF
TRBJ1-2	TRBV19	CASRTTDKDYGYTF
TRBJ2-1	TRBV7-6	CASSLAKSDYNEQFF
TRBJ1-2	TRBV19	CASANRGRINYGYTF
TRBJ1-1	TRBV29-1	CSVDTQGIYMNTEAFF
TRBJ1-2	TRBV27	CASSLSGQGARGYTF
TRBJ1-1	TRBV12-3/TRBV12-4	CASTLNRSPEAFF
TRBJ2-7	TRBV29-1	CSVEEDPRVYEQYF
TRBJ1-1	TRBV7-6	CASSFGQGRTEAFF
TRBJ2-4	TRBV6-2/TRBV6-3	CASSYEGGARYDGTKNIQYF
TRBJ2-2	TRBV13	CASSPTGTGNTGELFF
TRBJ1-2	TRBV27	CASSQVGGYGYTF
TRBJ2-5	TRBV24-1	CATSDLPGQRETQYF
TRBJ1-1	TRBV6-8	CASSYSVVGNTEAFF
TRBJ1-2	TRBV27	CASSLSRDSYGYTF
TRBJ1-2	TRBV27	CASSSTFSLNYGYTF
TRBJ2-1	TRBV5-5	CASSLAAGTEQFF
TRBJ2-3	TRBV29-1	CSVGGWGTDTQYF
TRBJ1-5	TRBV7-8	CASRLSGGLNQPQHF
TRBJ2-2	TRBV6-1	CASSPLGTSGTGELFF
TRBJ2-5	TRBV7-9	CASSPTLPGLAGEETQYF
TRBJ1-1	TRBV10-1	CASTHPGTVEAFF
TRBJ2-1	TRBV6-1	CASSDKIDEQFF
TRBJ1-5	TRBV27	CASSSNPLGARNQPQHF
TRBJ2-2	TRBV6-1	CASSERRDNTGELFF
TRBJ2-1	TRBV12-3/TRBV12-4	CASTATPQGEQFF
TRBJ1-1	TRBV6-5	CASSYSTAGSSLEAFF
TRBJ2-1	TRBV12-3/TRBV12-4	CASSGTSFHNEQFF
TRBJ1-2	TRBV7-3	CASSLKARDINGYTF
TRBJ1-1	TRBV4-1	CASSQGALNTEAFF
TRBJ1-4	TRBV7-9	CASSRQGANEKLFF
TRBJ2-7	TRBV7-9	CASSHGGGANEQYF
TRBJ1-1	TRBV10-2	CASRGQGATEAFF
TRBJ1-2	TRBV4-3	CASSLRLADWARYGYTF
TRBJ1-2	TRBV12-3/TRBV12-4	CASSFWTFGYTF
TRBJ2-1	TRBV5-1	CASWDSRSDNEQFF
TRBJ1-3	TRBV2	CASWTGGSGNTIYF
TRBJ2-5	TRBV29-1	CSVEVGLRRAQYF
TRBJ1-1	TRBV7-2	CASSARTALNTEAFF
TRBJ1-1	TRBV6-1	CASSERLGARGPLGTEAFF
TRBJ2-2	TRBV12-3/TRBV12-4	CASSVRGPGTGELFF
TRBJ1-1	TRBV28	CSSTWGASNTEAFF
TRBJ2-3	TRBV7-2	CASSARAPVVVDTQYF
TRBJ2-1	TRBV5-6	CASSPGRLLYNEQFF
TRBJ2-5	TRBV7-9	CASSFPRLAGEETQYF
TRBJ1-5	TRBV3-1	CASTQGVVNQPQHF
TRBJ2-7	TRBV4-3	CASSPLGGRDEQYF
TRBJ2-3	TRBV4-1	CASSQERHPKDTQYF
TRBJ2-1	TRBV7-3	CASSLELTRHSNEQFF
TRBJ2-1	TRBV2	CASSDGTSVGEQFF
TRBJ1-2	TRBV7-9	CASSLSGLRGYTF
TRBJ1-5	TRBV7-9	CASSLDGRPQHF
TRBJ1-5	TRBV28	CASSLQGQGRWPQHF
TRBJ1-1	TRBV10-3	CAIKERGQGNTEAFF
TRBJ2-1	TRBV9	CASNEQLAGGNNEQFF
TRBJ2-1	TRBV2	CAGSGPDYRHYNEQFF